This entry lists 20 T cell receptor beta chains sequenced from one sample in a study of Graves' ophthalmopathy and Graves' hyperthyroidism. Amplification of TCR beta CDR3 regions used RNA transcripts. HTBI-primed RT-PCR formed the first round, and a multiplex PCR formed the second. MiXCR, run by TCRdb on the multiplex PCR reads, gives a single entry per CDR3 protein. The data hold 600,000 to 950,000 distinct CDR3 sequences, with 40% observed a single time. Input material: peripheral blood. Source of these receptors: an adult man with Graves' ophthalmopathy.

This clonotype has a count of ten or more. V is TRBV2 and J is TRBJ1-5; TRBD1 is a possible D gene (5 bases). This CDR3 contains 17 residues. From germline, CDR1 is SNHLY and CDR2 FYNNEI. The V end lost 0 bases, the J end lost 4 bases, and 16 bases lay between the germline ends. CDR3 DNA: TGTGCCAGCAGTGAAGCTGAGTGGGGCAGGGAGAATCAGCCCCAGCATTTT. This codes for CASSEAEWGRENQPQHF.

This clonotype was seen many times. The CDR3, as DNA: TGCAGCGTTGGGGATGGGAATAACTATGGCTACACCTTC. This translates into CSVGDGNNYGYTF. The chain recombines TRBV29-1 with TRBJ1-2; no reliable D call. V was shortened by 4 bases and J by 1 base, with 10 bases between the two germline ends. Germline CDR1 reads SQVTM; CDR2 reads ANQGSEA. CDR3 length: 13 residues.

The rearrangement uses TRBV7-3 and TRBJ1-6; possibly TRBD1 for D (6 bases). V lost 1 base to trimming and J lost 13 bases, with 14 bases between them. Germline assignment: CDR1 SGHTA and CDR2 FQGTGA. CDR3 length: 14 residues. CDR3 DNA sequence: TGTGCCAGCAGCTTAAACCCAAGGGGGGCCCCCCTCCACTTT. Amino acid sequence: CASSLNPRGAPLHF.

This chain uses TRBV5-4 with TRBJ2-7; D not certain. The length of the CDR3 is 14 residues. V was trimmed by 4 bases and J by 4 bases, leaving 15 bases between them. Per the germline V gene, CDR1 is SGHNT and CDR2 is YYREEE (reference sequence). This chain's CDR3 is CASSDQRTKYEQYF. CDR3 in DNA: TGTGCCAGCAGCGACCAACGGACCAAATACGAGCAGTACTTC. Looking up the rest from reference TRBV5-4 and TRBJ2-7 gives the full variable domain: ETGVTQSPTHLIKTRGQQVTLRCSSQSGHNTVSWYQQALGQGPQFIFQYYREEENGRGNFPPRFSGLQFPNYSSELNVNALELDDSALYLCASSDQRTKYEQYFGPGTRLTVT.

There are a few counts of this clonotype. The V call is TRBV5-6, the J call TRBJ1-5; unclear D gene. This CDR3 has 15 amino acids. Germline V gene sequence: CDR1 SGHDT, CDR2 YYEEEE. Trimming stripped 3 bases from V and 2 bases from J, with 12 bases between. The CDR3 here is CASSYTGFGNQPQHF. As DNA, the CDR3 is TGTGCCAGCAGCTATACTGGGTTCGGCAATCAGCCCCAGCATTTT. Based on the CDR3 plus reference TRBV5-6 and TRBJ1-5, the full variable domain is DAGVTQSPTHLIKTRGQQVTLRCSPKSGHDTVSWYQQALGQGPQFIFQYYEEEERQRGNFPDRFSGHQFPNYSSELNVNALLLGDSALYLCASSYTGFGNQPQHFGDGTRLSIL.

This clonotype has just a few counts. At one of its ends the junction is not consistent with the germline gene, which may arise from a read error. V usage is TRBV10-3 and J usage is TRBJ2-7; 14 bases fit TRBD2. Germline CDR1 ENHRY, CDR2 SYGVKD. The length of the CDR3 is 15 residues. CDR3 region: CASSEGTSGSNEQYF. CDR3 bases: TGTGCCAGCAGTGAGGGGACTAGCGGGAGTAACGAGCAGTACTTC.

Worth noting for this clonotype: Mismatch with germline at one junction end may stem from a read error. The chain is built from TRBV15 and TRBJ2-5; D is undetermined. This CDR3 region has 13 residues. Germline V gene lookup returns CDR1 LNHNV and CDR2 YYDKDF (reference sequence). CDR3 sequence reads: CATSIDNQETQHF. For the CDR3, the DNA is TGTGCCACCAGCATTGATAACCAAGAGACCCAGCACTTC.

In nucleotides, the CDR3 is TGCAGTGCTCTGGACACATCGCACACTGAAGCTTTCTTT. Its translation is CSALDTSHTEAFF. The V gene is TRBV20-1, the J gene TRBJ1-1, with D possibly being TRBD1 (5 bases). The CDR3 has 13 amino acids. Trimming pared 5 bases from V and 3 bases from J, leaving 13 bases between. The germline V gene encodes CDR1 DFQATT and CDR2 SNEGSKA (reference sequence).

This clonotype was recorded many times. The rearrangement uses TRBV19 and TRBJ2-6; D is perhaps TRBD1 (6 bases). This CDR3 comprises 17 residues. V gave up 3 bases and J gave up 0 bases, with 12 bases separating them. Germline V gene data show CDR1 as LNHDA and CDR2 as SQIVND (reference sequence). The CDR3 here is CASSIFRGRSGANVLTF. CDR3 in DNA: TGTGCCAGTAGTATTTTCAGGGGACGCTCTGGGGCCAACGTCCTGACTTTC.

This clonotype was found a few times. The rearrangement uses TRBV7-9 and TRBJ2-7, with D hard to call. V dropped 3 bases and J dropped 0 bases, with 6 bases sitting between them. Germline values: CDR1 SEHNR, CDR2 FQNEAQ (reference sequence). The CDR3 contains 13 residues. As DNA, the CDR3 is TGTGCCAGCAGCTTTGACGGCTCCTACGAGCAGTACTTC. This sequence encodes CASSFDGSYEQYF.

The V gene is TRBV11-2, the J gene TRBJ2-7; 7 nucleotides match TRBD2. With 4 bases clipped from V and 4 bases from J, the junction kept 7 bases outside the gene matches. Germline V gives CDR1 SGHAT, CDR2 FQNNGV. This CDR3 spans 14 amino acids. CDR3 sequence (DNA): TGTGCCAGCAGCTACGAGCGGGAACGATACGAGCAGTACTTC. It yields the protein CASSYERERYEQYF.

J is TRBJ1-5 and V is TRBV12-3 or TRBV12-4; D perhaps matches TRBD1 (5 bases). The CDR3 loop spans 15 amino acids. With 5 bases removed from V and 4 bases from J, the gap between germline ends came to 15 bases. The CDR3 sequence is CASSKGDSVNQPQHF. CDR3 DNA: TGTGCCAGCAGTAAGGGTGACAGCGTGAATCAGCCCCAGCATTTT.

CDR3 protein: CASSEGLAGGIETQYF. CDR3 nucleotide sequence: TGTGCCAGCAGTGAGGGACTAGCGGGGGGTATTGAGACCCAGTACTTC. V gene TRBV2 combines with J gene TRBJ2-5; 15 bases line up with TRBD2. This CDR3 is 16 amino acids long. CDR1 and CDR2 (germline): SNHLY, FYNNEI. With 3 bases clipped from V and 5 bases from J, the junction kept 4 bases outside the gene matches.

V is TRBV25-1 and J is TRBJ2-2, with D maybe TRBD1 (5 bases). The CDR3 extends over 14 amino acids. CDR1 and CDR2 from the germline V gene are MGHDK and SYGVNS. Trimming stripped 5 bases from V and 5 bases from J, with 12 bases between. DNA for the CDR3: TGTGCCAGCAGTTTGCTCAGGGCGACCGGGGAGCTGTTTTTT. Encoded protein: CASSLLRATGELFF. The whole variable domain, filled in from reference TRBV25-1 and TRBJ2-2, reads EADIYQTPRYLVIGTGKKITLECSQTMGHDKMYWYQQDPGMELHLIHYSYGVNSTEKGDLSSESTVSRIRTEHFPLTLESARPSHTSQYLCASSLLRATGELFFGEGSRLTVL.

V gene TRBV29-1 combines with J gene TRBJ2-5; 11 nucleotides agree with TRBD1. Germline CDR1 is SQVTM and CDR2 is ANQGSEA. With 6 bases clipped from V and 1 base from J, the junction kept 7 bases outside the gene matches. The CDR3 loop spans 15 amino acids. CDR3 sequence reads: CSVSRDRGVQETQYF. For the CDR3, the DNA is TGCAGCGTGTCCCGGGACAGGGGGGTCCAAGAGACCCAGTACTTC.

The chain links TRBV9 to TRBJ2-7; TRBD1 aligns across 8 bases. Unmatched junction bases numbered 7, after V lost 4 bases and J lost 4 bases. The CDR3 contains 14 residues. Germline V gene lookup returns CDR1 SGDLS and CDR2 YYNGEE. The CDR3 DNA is TGTGCCAGCAGCCCCTGGGACAGGATTTACGAGCAGTACTTC. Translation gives CASSPWDRIYEQYF.

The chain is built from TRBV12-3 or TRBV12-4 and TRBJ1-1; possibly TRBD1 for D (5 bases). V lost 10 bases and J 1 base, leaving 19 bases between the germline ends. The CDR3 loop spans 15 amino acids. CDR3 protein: CAIKSTGTANTEAFF. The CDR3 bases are TGTGCCATCAAATCTACCGGGACGGCGAACACTGAAGCTTTCTTT.

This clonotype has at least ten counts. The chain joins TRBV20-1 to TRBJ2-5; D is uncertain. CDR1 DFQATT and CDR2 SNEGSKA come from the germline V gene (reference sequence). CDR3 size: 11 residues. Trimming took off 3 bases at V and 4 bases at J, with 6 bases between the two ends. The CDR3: CSARTGETQYF. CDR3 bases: TGCAGTGCTAGGACGGGAGAGACCCAGTACTTC.

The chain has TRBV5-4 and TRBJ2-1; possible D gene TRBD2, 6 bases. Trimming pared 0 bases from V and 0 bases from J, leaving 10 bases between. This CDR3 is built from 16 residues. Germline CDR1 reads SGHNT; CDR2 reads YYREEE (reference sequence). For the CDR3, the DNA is TGTGCCAGCAGCTTGGGAGTCGGGGGCTCCTACAATGAGCAGTTCTTC. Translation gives CASSLGVGGSYNEQFF. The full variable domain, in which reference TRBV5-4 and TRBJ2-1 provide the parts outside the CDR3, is ETGVTQSPTHLIKTRGQQVTLRCSSQSGHNTVSWYQQALGQGPQFIFQYYREEENGRGNFPPRFSGLQFPNYSSELNVNALELDDSALYLCASSLGVGGSYNEQFFGPGTRLTVL.

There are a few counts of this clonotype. Here the CDR3 reads CASSLIRGQETQYF. CDR3 coding DNA: TGTGCCAGCAGCTTAATCCGGGGACAAGAGACCCAGTACTTC. The chain is built from TRBV7-2 and TRBJ2-5; maybe TRBD2 (5 bases). In germline, CDR1 is SGHTA, CDR2 FQGNSA. V was clipped by 2 bases and J by 2 bases, with 9 bases between them. The CDR3 is made up of 14 amino acids.